This T cell receptor (beta chain) was sequenced during a study of sequential checkpoint blockade in melanoma. Study-level information: Patients were randomized 1:1 to nivolumab-then-ipilimumab or ipilimumab-then-nivolumab first-line. Each arm's sequence ended with maintenance nivolumab.

Treatment here: randomized to nivolumab then ipilimumab (arm A) or the reverse (arm B). DNA-damaging chemotherapy had not been given to any patient beforehand. PBMC sorting kept live CD3+CD8+ cells without CD19 or CD56. CDR3 length equals 17 residues. Germline V CDR1 and CDR2: MDHEN, SYDVKM. The ends were cut back, 2 bases at V and 10 bases at J, with 27 bases in the middle. In its sample, this clone was seen a few times. Sequenced by immunoSEQ multiplex PCR; TCRdb stores in-frame clones only, minus some. The table lists roughly 18,000 clones, about 69% of them singletons. This clonotype was sampled from a human donor with melanoma. The chain is built from TRBV28 and TRBJ2-7; D possibly corresponds to TRBD2 (6 bases). The sequencing used CD8+ T cells sorted from blood (inferred from file names), collected from a patient given nivolumab and ipilimumab in sequence. The CDR3 region is CASSLLRPGGTRVGQYF. In nucleotides, the CDR3 is TGTGCCAGCAGTTTACTCCGCCCTGGGGGGACCAGGGTTGGACAGTACTTC.